This T cell receptor beta chain appears in the sequencing data of a study of shared clonotypes between healthy human individuals. Whole-study context: A donor's plate count was three for CD4 naive and three for CD4 memory; CD8 naive had two and CD8 memory one.

Notes on the study in general: Rarefaction exposed incomplete sorted-subset sequencing despite large depth. It was only blood that was sampled, and tissue repertoires likely differ. A generally larger estimated richness was seen in naive subsets than in memory subsets.

Repertoires were generated with immunoSEQ multiplex PCR, while TCRdb's copy carries only in-frame clones and drops some. The data hold about 2,500,000 clones, with 90% to 95% observed a single time. Details on this clone: Antigen unknown.

The V end was cut by 9 bases, the J end by 2 bases, with 17 bases between. Germline V CDR1 and CDR2: MNHNY, SVGAGI (reference sequence). The CDR3 covers 14 residues. The TCR comes from a man younger than 30 in good health. What was sequenced was naive CD4+ T cells sorted from blood. Subset: CD45RA+ positively selected. The chain joins TRBV6-6 to TRBJ2-7; D may be TRBD2 (5 bases). The CDR3 bases are TGTGCCAGTGGCTTCGGGATGACGACCTACGAGCAGTACTTC. Protein: CASGFGMTTYEQYF.